Below, one T cell receptor (beta chain) is given with its context. CDR3 length: 15 residues. CDR1 MNHEY and CDR2 SVGAGI come from the germline V gene. Trimming took 10 bases from V and 6 from J; bases not matched to a gene: 15. The entry originates in a study of blood T cell repertoires in COVID-19. Whole-study context: Acute-phase and convalescent COVID-19 samples originated in the United States, Italy and Spain. Sample material is recorded as cDNA or gDNA derived from T cells, B-cell-depleted T cells, or PBMCs.

Authors' processing steps: Reference gene primer amplification in the assay estimated nucleated cell counts. The repertoire was sequenced with immunoSEQ multiplex PCR; TCRdb's copy has only in-frame clones and lacks some. For V, J and clone size, that table is used; D and trimming come from the DNA. This sample carries 200,000 to 250,000 clones, around nine tenths of them seen once, and the ten largest clones take approximately 1.5%. This clonotype was sampled from a woman aged 55-70 years who had recovered from COVID-19. Material for sequencing was peripheral blood. The chain carries TRBV6-5 and TRBJ1-5, with 7 bases fitting TRBD1. In nucleotides, the CDR3 is TGTGCCACCAAGGGGCAGGGGGTGATTGCTCAGCCCCAGCATTTT. It codes for CATKGQGVIAQPQHF.